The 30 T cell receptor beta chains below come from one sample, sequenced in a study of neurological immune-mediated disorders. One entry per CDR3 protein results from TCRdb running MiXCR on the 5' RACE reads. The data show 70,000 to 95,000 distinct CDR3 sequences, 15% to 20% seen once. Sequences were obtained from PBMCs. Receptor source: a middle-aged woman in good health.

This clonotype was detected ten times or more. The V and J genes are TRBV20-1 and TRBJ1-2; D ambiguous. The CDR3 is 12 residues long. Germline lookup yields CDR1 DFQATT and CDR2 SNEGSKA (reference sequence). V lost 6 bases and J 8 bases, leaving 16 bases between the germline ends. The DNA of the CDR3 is TGCAGTGCCGAGACACCCCTGGGAGGCTACACCTTC. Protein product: CSAETPLGGYTF.

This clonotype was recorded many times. Written as DNA, the CDR3 is TGTGCCAGCAGCTTAGGACGGTCCTACGAGCAGTACTTC. This gives the protein CASSLGRSYEQYF. V gene TRBV7-2 combines with J gene TRBJ2-7; D is uncertain. Germline CDR1 and CDR2: SGHTA and FQGNSA. The CDR3 extends over 13 amino acids. Between the trimmed V and J ends, which lost 1 base and 1 base, there was a span of 5 bases.

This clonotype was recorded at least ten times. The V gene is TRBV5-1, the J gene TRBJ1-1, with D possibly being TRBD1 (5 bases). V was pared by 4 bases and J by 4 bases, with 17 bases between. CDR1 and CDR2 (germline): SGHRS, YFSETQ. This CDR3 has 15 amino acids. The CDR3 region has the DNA TGCGCCAGCAGCAACCTGTCACCGGGACCCACTGAAGCTTTCTTT. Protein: CASSNLSPGPTEAFF. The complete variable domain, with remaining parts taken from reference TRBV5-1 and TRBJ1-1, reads KAGVTQTPRYLIKTRGQQVTLSCSPISGHRSVSWYQQTPGQGLQFLFEYFSETQRNKGNFPGRFSGRQFSNSRSEMNVSTLELGDSALYLCASSNLSPGPTEAFFGQGTRLTVV.

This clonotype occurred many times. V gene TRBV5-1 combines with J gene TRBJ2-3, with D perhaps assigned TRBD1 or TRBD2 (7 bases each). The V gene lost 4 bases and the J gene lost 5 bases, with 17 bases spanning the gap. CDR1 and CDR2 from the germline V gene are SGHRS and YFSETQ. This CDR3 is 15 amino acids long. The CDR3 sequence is CASSPGGRGIDTQYF. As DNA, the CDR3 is TGCGCCAGCAGCCCGGGGGGCAGGGGGATAGATACGCAGTATTTT.

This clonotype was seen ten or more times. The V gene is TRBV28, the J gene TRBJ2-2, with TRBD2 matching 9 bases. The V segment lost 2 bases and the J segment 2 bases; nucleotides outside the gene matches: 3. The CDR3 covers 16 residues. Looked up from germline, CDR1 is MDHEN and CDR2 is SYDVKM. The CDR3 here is CASSLAGGPNTGELFF. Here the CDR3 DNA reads TGTGCCAGCAGTTTAGCGGGGGGGCCCAACACCGGGGAGCTGTTTTTT.

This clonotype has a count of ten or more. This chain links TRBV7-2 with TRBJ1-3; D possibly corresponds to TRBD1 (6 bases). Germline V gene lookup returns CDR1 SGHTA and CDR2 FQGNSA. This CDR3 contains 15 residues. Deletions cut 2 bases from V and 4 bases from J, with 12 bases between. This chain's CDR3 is CASSLNRVDGNTIYF. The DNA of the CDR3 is TGTGCCAGCAGCTTAAACAGGGTGGACGGAAACACCATATATTTT.

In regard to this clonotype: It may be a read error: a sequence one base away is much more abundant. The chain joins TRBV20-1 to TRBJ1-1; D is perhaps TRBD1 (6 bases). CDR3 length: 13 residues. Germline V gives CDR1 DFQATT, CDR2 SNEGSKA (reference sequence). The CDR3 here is CSARLSGDTEDFF. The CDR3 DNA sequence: TGCAGTGCTAGACTGTCAGGGGACACTGAAGATTTCTTT.

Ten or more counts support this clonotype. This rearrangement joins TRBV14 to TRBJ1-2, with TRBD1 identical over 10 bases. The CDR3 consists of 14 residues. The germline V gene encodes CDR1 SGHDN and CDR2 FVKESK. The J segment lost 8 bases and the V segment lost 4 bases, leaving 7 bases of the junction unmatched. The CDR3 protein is CASSPMTGGLGYTF. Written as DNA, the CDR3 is TGTGCCAGCAGCCCCATGACAGGGGGCCTCGGCTACACCTTC.

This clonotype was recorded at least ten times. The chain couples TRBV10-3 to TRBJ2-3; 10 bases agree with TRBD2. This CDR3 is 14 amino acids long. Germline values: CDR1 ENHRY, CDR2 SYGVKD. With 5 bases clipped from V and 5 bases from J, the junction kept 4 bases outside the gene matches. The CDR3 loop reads CAISSSSGGDTQYF. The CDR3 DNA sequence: TGTGCCATCAGTAGTTCTAGCGGGGGAGATACGCAGTATTTT.

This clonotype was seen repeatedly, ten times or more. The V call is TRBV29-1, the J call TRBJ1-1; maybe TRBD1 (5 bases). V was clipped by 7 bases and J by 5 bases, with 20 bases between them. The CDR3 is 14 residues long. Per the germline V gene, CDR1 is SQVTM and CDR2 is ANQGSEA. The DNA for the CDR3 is TGCAGCGGTAGCGGGACTAACGGCGGGACTGAAGCTTTCTTT. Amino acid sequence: CSGSGTNGGTEAFF. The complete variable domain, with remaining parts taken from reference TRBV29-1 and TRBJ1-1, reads SAVISQKPSRDICQRGTSLTIQCQVDSQVTMMFWYRQQPGQSLTLIATANQGSEATYESGFVIDKFPISRPNLTFSTLTVSNMSPEDSSIYLCSGSGTNGGTEAFFGQGTRLTVV.

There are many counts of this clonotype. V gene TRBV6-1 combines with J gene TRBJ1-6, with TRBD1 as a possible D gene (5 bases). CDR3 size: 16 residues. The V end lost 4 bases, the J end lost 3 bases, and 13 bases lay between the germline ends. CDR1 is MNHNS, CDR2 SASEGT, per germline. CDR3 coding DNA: TGTGCCAGCAGTGTAGAGGGGACCTACTATAATTCACCCCTCCACTTT. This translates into CASSVEGTYYNSPLHF.

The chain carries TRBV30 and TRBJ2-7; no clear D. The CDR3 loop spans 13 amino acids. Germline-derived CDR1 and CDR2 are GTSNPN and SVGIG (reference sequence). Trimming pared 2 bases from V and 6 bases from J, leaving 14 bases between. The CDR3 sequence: CAWSIAVGSEQYV. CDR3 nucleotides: TGTGCCTGGAGTATCGCGGTGGGCTCCGAGCAGTACGTC.

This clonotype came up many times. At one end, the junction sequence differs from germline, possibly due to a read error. For the CDR3, the DNA is TGTGCCAGCAGTCTAGGAACTGAAGCTTTCTTT. It encodes CASSLGTEAFF. This chain links TRBV5-1 with TRBJ1-1, with D uncertain. The CDR3 totals 11 residues. Germline V CDR1 and CDR2: SGHRS, YFSETQ.

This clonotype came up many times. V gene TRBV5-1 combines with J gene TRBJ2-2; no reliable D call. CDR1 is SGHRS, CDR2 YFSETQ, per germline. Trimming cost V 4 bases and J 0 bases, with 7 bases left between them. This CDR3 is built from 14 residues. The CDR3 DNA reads TGCGCCAGCAGCGGAACCTCGAACACCGGGGAGCTGTTTTTT. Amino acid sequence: CASSGTSNTGELFF.

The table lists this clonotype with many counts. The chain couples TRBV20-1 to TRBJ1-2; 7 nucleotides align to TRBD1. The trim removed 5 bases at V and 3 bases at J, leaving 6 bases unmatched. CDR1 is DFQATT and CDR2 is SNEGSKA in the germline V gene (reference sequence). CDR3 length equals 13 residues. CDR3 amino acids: CSAQTGDHYGYTF. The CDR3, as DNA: TGCAGTGCTCAAACAGGGGATCACTATGGCTACACCTTC.

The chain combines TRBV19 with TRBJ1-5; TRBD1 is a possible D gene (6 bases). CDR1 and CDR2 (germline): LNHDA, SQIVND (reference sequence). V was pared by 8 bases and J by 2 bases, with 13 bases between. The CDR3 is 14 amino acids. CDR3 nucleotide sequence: TGTGCCAGTGTTGGGGGCTATGGCAATCAGCCCCAGCATTTT. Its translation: CASVGGYGNQPQHF.

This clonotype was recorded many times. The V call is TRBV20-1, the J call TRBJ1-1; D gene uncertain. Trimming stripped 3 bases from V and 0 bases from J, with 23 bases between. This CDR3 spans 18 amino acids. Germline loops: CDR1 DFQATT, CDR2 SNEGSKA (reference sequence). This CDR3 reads CSARGLGGDISMNTEAFF. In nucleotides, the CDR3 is TGCAGTGCTAGGGGTCTAGGTGGTGACATCTCCATGAACACTGAAGCTTTCTTT.

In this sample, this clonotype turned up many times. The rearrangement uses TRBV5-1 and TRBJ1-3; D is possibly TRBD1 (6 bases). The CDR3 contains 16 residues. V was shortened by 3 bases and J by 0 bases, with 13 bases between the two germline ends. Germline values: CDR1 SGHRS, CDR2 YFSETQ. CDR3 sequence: CASSYGRQDSGNTIYF. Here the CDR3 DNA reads TGCGCCAGCAGCTATGGTCGACAGGACTCTGGAAACACCATATATTTT.

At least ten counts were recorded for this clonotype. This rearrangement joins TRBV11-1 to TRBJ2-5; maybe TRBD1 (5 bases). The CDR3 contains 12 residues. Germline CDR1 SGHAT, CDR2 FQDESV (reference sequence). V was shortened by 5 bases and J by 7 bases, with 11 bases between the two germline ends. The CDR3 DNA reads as TGTGCCAGCAGCGGAGAAAGGGGGACCCAGTACTTC. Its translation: CASSGERGTQYF.

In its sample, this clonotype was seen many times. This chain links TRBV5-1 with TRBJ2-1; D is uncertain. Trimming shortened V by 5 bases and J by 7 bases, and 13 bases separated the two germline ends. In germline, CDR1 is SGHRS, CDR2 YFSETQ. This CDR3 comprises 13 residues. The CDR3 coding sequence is TGCGCCAGCAGGGAACTGCCTCCGAATGAGCAGTTCTTC. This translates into CASRELPPNEQFF. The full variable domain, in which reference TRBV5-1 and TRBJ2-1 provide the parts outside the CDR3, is KAGVTQTPRYLIKTRGQQVTLSCSPISGHRSVSWYQQTPGQGLQFLFEYFSETQRNKGNFPGRFSGRQFSNSRSEMNVSTLELGDSALYLCASRELPPNEQFFGPGTRLTVL.

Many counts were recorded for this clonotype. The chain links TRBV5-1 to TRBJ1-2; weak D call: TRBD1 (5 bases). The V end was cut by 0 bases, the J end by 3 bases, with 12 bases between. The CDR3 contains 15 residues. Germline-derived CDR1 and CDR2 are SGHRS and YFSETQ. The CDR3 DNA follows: TGCGCCAGCAGCTTGGACGGCAGGGTGGACTATGGCTACACCTTC. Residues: CASSLDGRVDYGYTF. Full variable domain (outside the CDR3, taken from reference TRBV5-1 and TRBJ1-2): KAGVTQTPRYLIKTRGQQVTLSCSPISGHRSVSWYQQTPGQGLQFLFEYFSETQRNKGNFPGRFSGRQFSNSRSEMNVSTLELGDSALYLCASSLDGRVDYGYTFGSGTRLTVV.

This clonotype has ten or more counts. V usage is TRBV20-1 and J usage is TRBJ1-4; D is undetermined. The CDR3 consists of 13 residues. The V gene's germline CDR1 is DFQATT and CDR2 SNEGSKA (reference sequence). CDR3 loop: CAPSMQDNEKLFF. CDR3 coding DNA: TGCGCCCCATCGATGCAGGATAATGAAAAACTGTTTTTT.

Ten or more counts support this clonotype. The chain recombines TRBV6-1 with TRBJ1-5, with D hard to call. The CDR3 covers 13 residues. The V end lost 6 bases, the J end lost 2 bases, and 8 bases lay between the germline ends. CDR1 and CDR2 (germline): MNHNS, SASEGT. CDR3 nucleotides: TGTGCCAGCAGGCCCTTCGGCAATCAGCCCCAGCATTTT. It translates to CASRPFGNQPQHF.

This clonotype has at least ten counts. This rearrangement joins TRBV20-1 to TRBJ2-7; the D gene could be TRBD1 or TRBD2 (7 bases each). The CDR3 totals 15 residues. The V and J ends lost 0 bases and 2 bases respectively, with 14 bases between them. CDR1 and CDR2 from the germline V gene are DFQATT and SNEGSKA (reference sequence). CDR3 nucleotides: TGCAGTGCTAGAGACCCAGGGGGGGGAACCTACGAGCAGTACTTC. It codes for CSARDPGGGTYEQYF.

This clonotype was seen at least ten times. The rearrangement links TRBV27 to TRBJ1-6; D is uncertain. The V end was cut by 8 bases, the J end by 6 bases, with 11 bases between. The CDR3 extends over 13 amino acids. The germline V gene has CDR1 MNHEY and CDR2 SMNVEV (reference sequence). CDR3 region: CASGGSLNSPLHF. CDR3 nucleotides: TGTGCCAGCGGAGGGAGCCTTAATTCACCCCTCCACTTT.

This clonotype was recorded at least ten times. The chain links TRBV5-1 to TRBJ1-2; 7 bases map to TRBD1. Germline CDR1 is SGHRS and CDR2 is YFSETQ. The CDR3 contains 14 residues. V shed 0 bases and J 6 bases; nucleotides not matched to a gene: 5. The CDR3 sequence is CASSLAFQGDGYTF. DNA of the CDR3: TGCGCCAGCAGCTTGGCTTTCCAGGGGGATGGCTACACCTTC.

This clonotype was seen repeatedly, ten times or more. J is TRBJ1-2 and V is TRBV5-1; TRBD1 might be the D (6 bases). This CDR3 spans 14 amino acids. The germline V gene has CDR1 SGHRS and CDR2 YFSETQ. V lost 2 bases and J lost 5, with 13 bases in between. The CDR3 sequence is CASSFTDSDYGYTF. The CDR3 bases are TGCGCCAGCAGCTTCACGGACAGTGATTATGGCTACACCTTC.

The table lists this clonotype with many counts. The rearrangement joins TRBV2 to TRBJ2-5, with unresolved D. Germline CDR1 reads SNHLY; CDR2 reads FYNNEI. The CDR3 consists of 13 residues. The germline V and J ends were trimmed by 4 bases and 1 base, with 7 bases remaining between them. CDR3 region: CASSGIPQETQYF. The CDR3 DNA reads TGTGCCAGCAGTGGAATACCCCAAGAGACCCAGTACTTC. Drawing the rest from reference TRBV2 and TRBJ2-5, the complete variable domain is EPEVTQTPSHQVTQMGQEVILRCVPISNHLYFYWYRQILGQKVEFLVSFYNNEISEKSEIFDDQFSVERPDGSNFTLKIRSTKLEDSAMYFCASSGIPQETQYFGPGTRLLVL.

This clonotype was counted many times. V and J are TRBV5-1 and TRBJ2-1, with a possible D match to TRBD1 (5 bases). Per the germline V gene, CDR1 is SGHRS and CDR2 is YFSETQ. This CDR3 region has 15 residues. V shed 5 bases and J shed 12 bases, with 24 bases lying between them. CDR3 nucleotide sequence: TGCGCCAGCAGGCAAGGGCAGGATCCCAGGGTGGGGCAGTTCTTC. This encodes CASRQGQDPRVGQFF.

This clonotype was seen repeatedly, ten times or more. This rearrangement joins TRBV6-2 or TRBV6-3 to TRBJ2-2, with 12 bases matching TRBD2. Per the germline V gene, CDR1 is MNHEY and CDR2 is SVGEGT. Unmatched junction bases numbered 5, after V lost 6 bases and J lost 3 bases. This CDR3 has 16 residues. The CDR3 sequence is CASSLLAGGDTGELFF. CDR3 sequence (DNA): TGTGCCAGCAGCCTACTAGCGGGGGGAGACACCGGGGAGCTGTTTTTT.